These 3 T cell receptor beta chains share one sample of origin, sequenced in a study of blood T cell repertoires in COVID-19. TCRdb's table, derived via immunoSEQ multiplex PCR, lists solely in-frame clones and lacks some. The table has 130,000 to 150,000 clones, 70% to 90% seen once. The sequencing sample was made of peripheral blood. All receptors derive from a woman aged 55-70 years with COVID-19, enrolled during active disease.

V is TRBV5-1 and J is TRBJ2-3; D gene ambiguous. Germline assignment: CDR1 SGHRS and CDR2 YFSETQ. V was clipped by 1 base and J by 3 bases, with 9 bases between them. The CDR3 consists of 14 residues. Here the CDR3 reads CASSLSDWTDTQYF. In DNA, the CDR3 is TGCGCCAGCAGCTTGAGCGATTGGACAGATACGCAGTATTTT.

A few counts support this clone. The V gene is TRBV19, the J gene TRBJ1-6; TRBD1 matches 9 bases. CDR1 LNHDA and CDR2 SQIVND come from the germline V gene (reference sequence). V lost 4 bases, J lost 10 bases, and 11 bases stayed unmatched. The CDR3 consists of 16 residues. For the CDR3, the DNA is TGTGCCAGTAGTACCGACAGGGGGTTGTCAGGCTCACCCCTCCACTTT. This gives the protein CASSTDRGLSGSPLHF.

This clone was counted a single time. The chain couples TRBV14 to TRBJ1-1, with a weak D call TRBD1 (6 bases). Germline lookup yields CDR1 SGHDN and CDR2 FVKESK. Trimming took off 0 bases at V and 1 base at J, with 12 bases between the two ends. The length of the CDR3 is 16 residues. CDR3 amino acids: CASSQDYGGPNTEAFF. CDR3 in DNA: TGTGCCAGCAGCCAAGATTACGGGGGGCCGAACACTGAAGCTTTCTTT. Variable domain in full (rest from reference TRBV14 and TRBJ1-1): EAGVTQFPSHSVIEKGQTVTLRCDPISGHDNLYWYRRVMGKEIKFLLHFVKESKQDESGMPNNRFLAERTGGTYSTLKVQPAELEDSGVYFCASSQDYGGPNTEAFFGQGTRLTVV.